Following are 21 T cell receptor beta chains from one sample sequenced in a study of T-cell reconstitution after alpha-beta-depleted transplantation in children. Unique molecular identifiers were incorporated when the TCRbeta library was constructed. Each CDR3 protein is one row after TCRdb ran MiXCR on the PCR reads. The data show around 64,000 distinct CDR3 sequences, with under 13% seen just once and approximately 13% held by the top ten. This material consisted of PBMCs, taken before TCRalphabeta/CD19-depleted stem cell transplant. These receptors originate from a boy aged 5-17 years with acute myeloid leukemia, due to receive a stem cell transplant.

This clonotype has only a few counts. This chain links TRBV5-5 with TRBJ1-2; maybe TRBD1 (6 bases). CDR1 is SGHKS, CDR2 YYEKEE, per germline (reference sequence). The CDR3 loop spans 16 amino acids. Trimming pared 6 bases from V and 5 bases from J, leaving 23 bases between. CDR3 nucleotides: TGTGCCAGCAACCCACAACAGGGAGAGGAGGAGTATGGCTACACCTTC. As protein: CASNPQQGEEEYGYTF.

This clonotype was seen at least ten times. The rearrangement uses TRBV2 and TRBJ2-6; D gene ambiguous. The CDR3 covers 18 residues. The germline V gene has CDR1 SNHLY and CDR2 FYNNEI. V gave up 1 base and J gave up 0 bases, with 13 bases separating them. The CDR3: CASSEVSAPNSGANVLTF. In nucleotides, the CDR3 is TGTGCCAGCAGTGAAGTATCGGCTCCTAACTCTGGGGCCAACGTCCTGACTTTC.

This clonotype appeared many times. The rearrangement joins TRBV30 to TRBJ2-3; 7 positions agree with TRBD2. The CDR3 is 15 residues long. With 6 bases clipped from V and 1 base from J, the junction kept 10 bases outside the gene matches. The germline gives CDR1 GTSNPN, CDR2 SVGIG (reference sequence). The chain's CDR3 is CACDVGGPGTDTQYF. The CDR3, as DNA: TGTGCCTGTGATGTGGGAGGGCCTGGCACAGATACGCAGTATTTT.

This clonotype was seen many times. The chain employs TRBV7-9 and TRBJ1-6; D remains ambiguous. Trimming pared 5 bases from V and 8 bases from J, leaving 13 bases between. The CDR3 has 14 residues. Germline V lookup: CDR1 SEHNR, CDR2 FQNEAQ (reference sequence). The CDR3 loop is CASSEAGWDSPLHF. In nucleotides, the CDR3 is TGTGCCAGCAGCGAAGCTGGGTGGGATTCACCCCTCCACTTT.

This clonotype was observed a few times. V is TRBV11-1 and J is TRBJ2-1, with D unresolved. This CDR3 comprises 19 residues. Germline CDR1 and CDR2: SGHAT and FQDESV (reference sequence). V was pared by 1 base and J by 0 bases, with 19 bases between. CDR3: CASSLEWAGPLSSYNEQFF. The CDR3 DNA is TGTGCCAGCAGCTTAGAATGGGCAGGCCCTCTGAGCTCCTACAATGAGCAGTTCTTC.

This clonotype was recorded at least ten times. This chain joins TRBV7-8 and TRBJ1-5, with D possibly being TRBD1 (5 bases). Germline loops: CDR1 SGHVS, CDR2 FQNEAQ. CDR3 length: 17 residues. V was trimmed by 1 base and J by 0 bases, leaving 13 bases between them. The CDR3 nucleotides read TGTGCCAGCAGCTTAGTGGATGGGGCCAGTAGCAATCAGCCCCAGCATTTT. Translated, it gives CASSLVDGASSNQPQHF.

This clonotype was counted ten times or more. DNA of the CDR3: TGTGCCAGCAGCCTGACTAGCGGGCAAGAGACCCAGTACTTC. Its protein product is CASSLTSGQETQYF. The chain is built from TRBV7-2 and TRBJ2-5; 10 bases agree with TRBD2. The CDR3 runs 14 residues. V dropped 5 bases and J dropped 2; count of bases not matched to a gene: 2. In germline, CDR1 is SGHTA, CDR2 FQGNSA.

This clonotype has only a few counts. The V gene is TRBV27, the J gene TRBJ1-2; no firm D call. Germline V gene sequence: CDR1 MNHEY, CDR2 SMNVEV (reference sequence). This CDR3 is built from 14 residues. Trimming took 3 bases from V and 4 from J, leaving 12 bases between them. As DNA, the CDR3 is TGTGCCAGCAGTTTTGATCCGACTGTCTATGGCTACACCTTC. Translating it yields CASSFDPTVYGYTF.

Note on this clonotype: A read error is possible here, since a much larger clone lies one base away. The rearrangement uses TRBV11-1 and TRBJ2-3; D is possibly TRBD2 (6 bases). CDR1 SGHAT and CDR2 FQDESV come from the germline V gene (reference sequence). The CDR3 sequence is 16 residues long. V was cut by 4 bases and J by 3 bases, with 17 bases left in between. As DNA, the CDR3 is TGTGCCAGCAGCTCCACCCCGGGACTGGGGACAGATACGCAGTATTTT. Its translation: CASSSTPGLGTDTQYF.

At least ten counts were recorded for this clonotype. The rearrangement joins TRBV4-1 to TRBJ2-7, with a possible D match to TRBD1 (5 bases). The CDR3 runs to 14 residues. Germline lookup yields CDR1 MGHRA and CDR2 YSYEKL. The V gene lost 4 bases and the J gene lost 4 bases, with 14 bases spanning the gap. The CDR3: CASSPRQFPYEQYV. In DNA form, the CDR3 reads TGCGCCAGCAGCCCTAGACAGTTCCCGTACGAGCAGTACGTC.

The chain employs TRBV7-2 and TRBJ1-2; tentative D call: TRBD1 (5 bases). The germline V and J ends were trimmed by 5 bases and 1 base, with 11 bases remaining between them. Germline assignment: CDR1 SGHTA and CDR2 FQGNSA. The CDR3 contains 14 residues. CDR3 nucleotide sequence: TGTGCCAGCAGCCCTCGACAGAGTAACTATGGCTACACCTTC. Translated, it gives CASSPRQSNYGYTF.

This clonotype was observed at least ten times. The chain links TRBV4-1 to TRBJ2-7, with 8 bases matching TRBD1. The CDR3 consists of 15 residues. The germline V gene encodes CDR1 MGHRA and CDR2 YSYEKL. Trimming at V came to 2 bases and at J to 6 bases, leaving 9 bases not matched to a gene. For the CDR3, the DNA is TGCGCCAGCAGCCAAACACCCCAGGGGGCGGGCGAGCAGTACTTC. This codes for CASSQTPQGAGEQYF.

At least ten counts were recorded for this clonotype. The V gene is TRBV20-1, the J gene TRBJ2-3; TRBD2 aligns across 13 bases. J gave up 0 bases and V 6 bases, and 3 bases lay outside the gene matches. Germline V gives CDR1 DFQATT, CDR2 SNEGSKA (reference sequence). This CDR3 contains 15 residues. The CDR3 is CSARTSGGSTDTQYF. The CDR3 DNA sequence: TGCAGTGCGCGGACTAGCGGGGGCAGCACAGATACGCAGTATTTT.

The sample holds many counts of this clonotype. The chain employs TRBV5-1 and TRBJ2-2; 11 bases line up with TRBD2. CDR3 length equals 16 residues. CDR1 SGHRS and CDR2 YFSETQ come from the germline V gene. V lost 3 bases, J lost 4 bases, and 5 bases stayed unmatched. CDR3 protein: CASSSPSGGFTGELFF. CDR3 coding DNA: TGCGCCAGCAGCTCCCCTAGCGGGGGGTTCACCGGGGAGCTGTTTTTT.

At least ten counts were recorded for this clonotype. The chain has TRBV7-2 and TRBJ1-1, with TRBD1 as a possible D gene (6 bases). CDR3 size: 15 residues. V gave up 0 bases and J gave up 4 bases, with 12 bases separating them. Germline V gene lookup returns CDR1 SGHTA and CDR2 FQGNSA. The CDR3 here is CASSLALTGITEAFF. The CDR3 DNA sequence: TGTGCCAGCAGCTTAGCGTTAACAGGGATCACTGAAGCTTTCTTT.

This clonotype occurred many times. The rearrangement joins TRBV6-1 to TRBJ1-5, with a weak D call TRBD1 (5 bases). CDR3 size: 14 residues. With 6 bases removed from V and 6 bases from J, the gap between germline ends came to 15 bases. From germline, CDR1 is MNHNS and CDR2 SASEGT. The chain's CDR3 is CASRQRRGSQPQHF. The CDR3, as DNA: TGTGCCAGCAGACAAAGGAGGGGCAGTCAGCCCCAGCATTTT.

The table lists this clonotype with many counts. This chain joins TRBV5-1 and TRBJ2-7; no clear D. The V end was cut by 6 bases, the J end by 3 bases, with 16 bases between. The CDR3 consists of 14 residues. Per the germline V gene, CDR1 is SGHRS and CDR2 is YFSETQ. In DNA form, the CDR3 reads TGCGCCAGCATCTATACTACGGTGGACTACGAGCAGTACGTC. It is translated as CASIYTTVDYEQYV.

The chain employs TRBV20-1 and TRBJ2-3; the match to TRBD2 covers 12 bases. The CDR3 has 15 amino acids. Germline-derived CDR1 and CDR2 are DFQATT and SNEGSKA (reference sequence). After removal of 5 bases from V and 3 bases from J, the junction contained 6 bases not matched to a gene. CDR3 bases: TGCAGTGCTCCCCTCGGGACTAGCGGGACAGATACGCAGTATTTT. Protein product: CSAPLGTSGTDTQYF.

By share, this clonotype counts as medium-sized. This sequence joins TRBV29-1 and TRBJ2-7, with no clear D. The ends were cut back, 6 bases at V and 4 bases at J, with 10 bases in the middle. Germline V gene sequence: CDR1 SQVTM, CDR2 ANQGSEA. The CDR3 runs 11 residues. The CDR3 sequence is CSVTLEYEQYF. In DNA form, the CDR3 reads TGCAGCGTGACCCTCGAGTACGAGCAGTACTTC.

Ten or more counts support this clonotype. CDR3 in DNA: TGCAGTGCTAGAGATACCCTCCAAGAGACCCAGTACTTC. Protein sequence: CSARDTLQETQYF. The V gene is TRBV20-1, the J gene TRBJ2-5; D not resolved. Germline loops: CDR1 DFQATT, CDR2 SNEGSKA (reference sequence). Trimming removed 0 bases from V and 1 base from J, with 6 bases in between. The CDR3 runs to 13 residues.

This clonotype was counted many times. The chain combines TRBV6-5 with TRBJ2-7; D is perhaps TRBD1 or TRBD2 (5 bases each). The V and J ends lost 8 bases and 6 bases respectively, with 17 bases between them. The germline gives CDR1 MNHEY, CDR2 SVGAGI. CDR3 length: 13 residues. This CDR3 reads CASGRGRQGEQYF. CDR3 DNA: TGTGCCAGCGGCCGAGGGCGCCAGGGCGAGCAGTACTTC.